Listed below are T cell receptor beta chains from one sample, sequenced in a study of OX40 agonist ivuxolimab in advanced cancers. The repertoire was sequenced with immunoSEQ multiplex PCR; TCRdb's copy has only in-frame clones and lacks some. The sample consists of about 79,000 clones, approximately 85% of them appearing once. The source material was CD4+ or CD8+ T cells sorted from blood, sampled in a trial of the OX40 agonist ivuxolimab. The receptors stem from an adult with an advanced solid tumor such as melanoma, head and neck, liver or kidney cancer. Both conserved end residues are part of each CDR3. A D gene is named only where the DNA matches it firmly. Where a row states a size, it is once, few, many or the class of an expanded clone; other rows omit it.

J gene | D gene | clone size | V gene | CDR3 DNA | CDR3 protein
TRBJ2-2 | NA | NA | TRBV10-3 | TGTGCCATCAGTGATGGAGTAACTACCAACACCGGGGAGCTGTTTTTT | CAISDGVTTNTGELFF
TRBJ2-3 | TRBD2 | NA | TRBV6-5 | TGTGCCAGCAGTTACTCGAGCCAACTAGCGTCAGATACGCAGTATTTT | CASSYSSQLASDTQYF
TRBJ2-1 | NA | NA | TRBV10-2 | TGCGCCAGCAGTGCACTCGGGACTCCAGGCAATGAGCAGTTCTTC | CASSALGTPGNEQFF
TRBJ1-1 | NA | NA | TRBV5-6 | TGTGCCAGCAGCTTGTTGGGAGGGACCGAGAACACTGAAGCTTTCTTT | CASSLLGGTENTEAFF
TRBJ2-3 | NA | NA | TRBV27 | TGTGCCAGCAGTATACCGGGAGCCACAGATACGCAGTATTTT | CASSIPGATDTQYF
TRBJ2-1 | NA | NA | TRBV25-1 | TGTGCCAGCAGTGGGGTTGGGGCCGACAATGAGCAGTTCTTC | CASSGVGADNEQFF
TRBJ1-2 | NA | NA | TRBV29-1 | TGCAGCGTTAGCACCTCAATCTATGGCTACACCTTC | CSVSTSIYGYTF
TRBJ1-1 | NA | NA | TRBV18 | TGTGCCAGCTCACTATCAGCGGAGTACACTGAAGCTTTCTTT | CASSLSAEYTEAFF
TRBJ1-1 | TRBD1 | NA | TRBV5-4 | TGTGCCAGCAGCTTTGGGGACAGGGCCGCTGAAGCTTTCTTT | CASSFGDRAAEAFF
TRBJ2-3 | TRBD1 | NA | TRBV2 | TGTGCCAGCAGTGATGACAGGGGGAGAGCAGATACGCAGTATTTT | CASSDDRGRADTQYF
TRBJ2-7 | TRBD2 | NA | TRBV28 | TGTGCCAGCACCCCACAGACTAGCGGTTTCTACGAGCAGTACTTC | CASTPQTSGFYEQYF
TRBJ2-5 | NA | NA | TRBV5-1 | TGCGCCAGCAGCTTGGGGGGGGGCGCGGAGACCCAGTACTTC | CASSLGGGAETQYF
TRBJ2-3 | NA | NA | TRBV20-1 | TGCAGTGCCCCGAAGGCAGATACGCAGTATTTT | CSAPKADTQYF
TRBJ2-5 | NA | NA | TRBV7-8 | TGTGCCAGCAGCACCCCGGCACTAGCAGAGACCCAGTACTTC | CASSTPALAETQYF
TRBJ2-5 | NA | NA | TRBV5-1 | TGCGCCAGCAGGTTCGAGTCAGGGGCAATCCAAGAGACCCAGTACTTC | CASRFESGAIQETQYF
TRBJ1-1 | NA | NA | TRBV6-5 | TGTGCCAGCAGTTACGTGGAGTTGGACACTGAAGCTTTCTTT | CASSYVELDTEAFF
TRBJ2-2 | TRBD1 | NA | TRBV5-1 | TGCGCCAGCAGCTCCGGACAGGGGACGGCCGGGGAGCTGTTTTTT | CASSSGQGTAGELFF
TRBJ1-1 | NA | few | TRBV2 | TGTGCCAGCAGTGAAGATCCGAGGAACACTGAAGCTTTCTTT | CASSEDPRNTEAFF
TRBJ2-3 | NA | NA | TRBV6-5 | TGTGCCAGCAGTTACTCCCGGATTAACACAGATACGCAGTATTTT | CASSYSRINTDTQYF
TRBJ1-1 | NA | NA | TRBV10-1 | TGCGCCAGCAGTTATACACCCCAAGGTGAAGCTTTCTTT | CASSYTPQGEAFF
TRBJ1-4 | NA | NA | TRBV2 | TGTGCCAGCAGTGTCTATTTGACTAATGAAAAACTGTTTTTT | CASSVYLTNEKLFF
TRBJ2-6 | TRBD1 | NA | TRBV19 | TGTGCCAGTAAGGCCGGACAGGGTAATTCTGGGGCCAACGTCCTGACTTTC | CASKAGQGNSGANVLTF
TRBJ2-3 | TRBD2 | NA | TRBV10-3 | TGTGCCATCAGTGGCCCACTAGCGGGAGGGCGCGGAGATACGCAGTATTTT | CAISGPLAGGRGDTQYF
TRBJ2-1 | NA | NA | TRBV5-1 | TGCGCCAGCAGCGTAACCCTAAGGCCCTACAATGAGCAGTTCTTC | CASSVTLRPYNEQFF
TRBJ2-5 | TRBD1 | NA | TRBV19 | TGTGCCAGACCCGGAGGCAGGGGGAACGAGACCCAGTACTTC | CARPGGRGNETQYF
TRBJ2-7 | NA | once | TRBV28 | TGTGCCAGCAGTTTTCGTCCAGTCGAGCAGTACTTC | CASSFRPVEQYF
TRBJ2-1 | TRBD2 | NA | TRBV5-1 | TGCGCCAGCAGCGCGGGGATCCTAGCGGGAGGGGGCGATGAGCAGTTCTTC | CASSAGILAGGGDEQFF
TRBJ2-7 | NA | few | TRBV11-2 | TGTGCCAGCAGCTTAGGAGGGAGGTCTCAGTACGAGCAGTACTTC | CASSLGGRSQYEQYF
TRBJ2-6 | TRBD2 | NA | TRBV30 | TGTGCCTGGAAAGCGGGAGCTGGGGCCAACGTCCTGACTTTC | CAWKAGAGANVLTF
TRBJ2-7 | NA | NA | TRBV5-6 | TGTGCCAGCAGCAGGACCGGGACTGGGGCGAGGGAGCAGTACTTC | CASSRTGTGAREQYF
TRBJ2-5 | TRBD2 | NA | TRBV2 | TGTGCCAGCCGACGACTAGCGGAACAAGAGACCCAGTACTTC | CASRRLAEQETQYF
TRBJ1-5 | NA | NA | TRBV11-1 | TGTGCCAGCAGCTTAATAGGGTGGGGCAATCAGCCCCAGCATTTT | CASSLIGWGNQPQHF
TRBJ1-1 | TRBD1 | NA | TRBV5-6 | TGTGCCAGCAGTTCCACCCCCGACAGGGCGATGAACACTGAAGCTTTCTTT | CASSSTPDRAMNTEAFF
TRBJ2-1 | TRBD2 | NA | TRBV27 | TGTGCCAGCAGTTTAACACTAGCGCCTTACAATGAGCAGTTCTTC | CASSLTLAPYNEQFF
TRBJ2-4 | NA | NA | TRBV18 | TGTGCCAGCTCACCGGTCCCTTTGGATAAAAACATTCAGTACTTC | CASSPVPLDKNIQYF
TRBJ2-1 | NA | NA | TRBV7-2 | TGTGCCAGCAGCCGACAGGCCCACTCCTACAATGAGCAGTTCTTC | CASSRQAHSYNEQFF
TRBJ1-2 | NA | once | TRBV6-5 | TGTGCCAGCAGTTACTCGAAAACAGGGAGAGTTGGCTACACCTTC | CASSYSKTGRVGYTF
TRBJ2-1 | TRBD2 | few | TRBV10-3 | TGTGCCATCAGTGTTGATTTTAGCGGGAGAGGGAATGAGCAGTTCTTC | CAISVDFSGRGNEQFF
TRBJ2-1 | NA | NA | TRBV11-1 | TGTGCCAGCAGTGCGTCGCTAGAGCAGTTCTTC | CASSASLEQFF
TRBJ2-3 | TRBD2 | NA | TRBV5-1 | TGCGCCAGCAGCATCGGGACTAGCGGAGATACGCAGTATTTT | CASSIGTSGDTQYF
TRBJ2-5 | TRBD2 | NA | TRBV6-5 | TGTGCCAGCAGCTCTATAGCGGGGGGGGAAGAGACCCAGTACTTC | CASSSIAGGEETQYF
TRBJ2-3 | TRBD2 | NA | TRBV7-3 | TGTGCCAGCAGCTTAACCTTGGGAGGGACTCCAGTGGGCACAGATACGCAGTATTTT | CASSLTLGGTPVGTDTQYF
TRBJ2-1 | TRBD2 | NA | TRBV19 | TGTGCCACTCAGACTAGCGGGAGTACTTCCTACAATGAGCAGTTCTTC | CATQTSGSTSYNEQFF
TRBJ1-1 | NA | NA | TRBV2 | TGTGCCAGCAGTGATTGGGGAGGTCGAGCTTTCTTT | CASSDWGGRAFF
TRBJ2-1 | TRBD2 | NA | TRBV9 | TGTGCCAGCAGCGCCCATCGCGGGAGTGTATCCTACAATGAGCAGTTCTTC | CASSAHRGSVSYNEQFF
TRBJ2-3 | TRBD1 | NA | TRBV5-4 | TGTGCCAGCAGCCGGGACAGGGGATCGCAGTATTTT | CASSRDRGSQYF
TRBJ1-5 | TRBD1 | NA | TRBV2 | TGTGCCAGCAGTGAAGCGCTCAGGGGGGGGGACAGCAATCAGCCCCAGCATTTT | CASSEALRGGDSNQPQHF
TRBJ2-1 | NA | NA | TRBV10-2 | TGCGCCAGCAGGGACCCCTGGGCCTACAATGAGCAGTTCTTC | CASRDPWAYNEQFF
TRBJ2-1 | NA | NA | TRBV7-9 | TGTGCCAGCAGCTTAGCTAGGGGGGGCTACAATGAGCAGTTCTTC | CASSLARGGYNEQFF
TRBJ2-7 | NA | NA | TRBV29-1 | TGCAGCGTTGTAGCCGGCAGTCCCTACGAGCAGTACTTC | CSVVAGSPYEQYF
TRBJ2-5 | TRBD1 | NA | TRBV6-1 | TGTGCCAGCAGTGACCCGTACAGGGGGCTGGAGACCCAGTACTTC | CASSDPYRGLETQYF